What follows are 32 T cell receptor beta chains derived from one specimen sequenced in a study of T cell repertoires in cytomegalovirus infection. No cognate antigen is known for these TCRs. In TCRdb, the reads were re-called with MiXCR into one record per CDR3 protein. In the table there are about 570,000 distinct CDR3 sequences, 40% of which are singletons. The sequencing used cultured PBMCs, collected from culture after CMV antigen stimulation. These receptors were taken from a human donor in good health (CMV status not recorded). Some clones in this sample may be carry-over from other donors' samples.

V gene TRBV14 combines with J gene TRBJ2-7; 7 nucleotides match TRBD1. With 5 bases clipped from V and 6 bases from J, the junction kept 7 bases outside the gene matches. Germline CDR1 reads SGHDN; CDR2 reads FVKESK. The CDR3 totals 13 residues. The CDR3 loop reads CASSTTGISEQYF. CDR3 sequence (DNA): TGTGCCAGCAGCACGACAGGGATAAGCGAGCAGTACTTC.

This chain uses TRBV7-8 with TRBJ2-1, with D unresolved. Germline V gene sequence: CDR1 SGHVS, CDR2 FQNEAQ. There are 14 residues in the CDR3. The ends were cut back, 6 bases at V and 7 bases at J, with 16 bases in the middle. The DNA for the CDR3 is TGTGCCAGCAGACCCCTGGACGGTGGGAATGAGCAGTTCTTC. Protein product: CASRPLDGGNEQFF. Supplemented by reference TRBV7-8 and TRBJ2-1, the full variable domain reads GAGVSQSPRYKVAKRGQDVALRCDPISGHVSLFWYQQALGQGPEFLTYFQNEAQLDKSGLPSDRFFAERPEGSVSTLKIQRTQQEDSAVYLCASRPLDGGNEQFFGPGTRLTVL.

The V call is TRBV15, the J call TRBJ2-5; D is undetermined. This CDR3 is built from 12 residues. V lost 0 bases and J lost 9, with 8 bases in between. CDR1 and CDR2 (germline): LNHNV, YYDKDF (reference sequence). The DNA of the CDR3 is TGTGCCACCAGCAGAGATCGGGTGGCCCAGTACTTC. Translating it yields CATSRDRVAQYF.

This clonotype was seen a few times. This rearrangement joins TRBV7-6 to TRBJ1-2; no clear D gene. The CDR3 is 13 residues long. Germline CDR1 is SGHVS and CDR2 is FNYEAQ. Between the trimmed V and J ends, which lost 2 bases and 4 bases, there was a span of 8 bases. The CDR3 sequence: CASSLNRLYGYTF. In DNA, the CDR3 is TGTGCCAGCAGCTTAAACAGACTCTATGGCTACACCTTC.

This chain connects TRBV6-5 to TRBJ1-5; D unresolved. Trimming left V 0 bases short and J 11 bases short, with 11 bases between. CDR3 length: 13 amino acids. The germline V gene encodes CDR1 MNHEY and CDR2 SVGAGI. The CDR3 DNA is TGTGCCAGCAGTTACTCGCCTATATCAGCCCAGCATTTT. It is translated as CASSYSPISAQHF.

The chain is built from TRBV5-4 and TRBJ1-6; 7 bases line up with TRBD1. In germline, CDR1 is SGHNT, CDR2 YYREEE (reference sequence). This CDR3 has 15 amino acids. Losses at the gene ends were 9 bases for V and 0 bases for J; bases not matched to a gene: 6. The CDR3, as DNA: TGTGCCACTGGACAGGCGAGCTCCTATAATTCACCCCTCCACTTT. Its protein product is CATGQASSYNSPLHF.

Only a few counts were recorded for this clonotype. The rearrangement links TRBV5-1 to TRBJ2-2; D might be TRBD2 (6 bases). Germline-derived CDR1 and CDR2 are SGHRS and YFSETQ. This CDR3 spans 16 amino acids. The V end was cut by 2 bases, the J end by 3 bases, with 14 bases between. CDR3 amino acids: CASSFRGSRDTGELFF. The DNA for the CDR3 is TGCGCCAGCAGCTTTCGGGGGAGCAGGGACACCGGGGAGCTGTTTTTT.

The rearrangement uses TRBV29-1 and TRBJ2-5; D not certain. This CDR3 contains 13 residues. The V end was cut by 4 bases, the J end by 3 bases, with 12 bases between. Germline V gives CDR1 SQVTM, CDR2 ANQGSEA. The CDR3 nucleotides are TGCAGCGTTGGTCGGTTAACAGAAGAGACCCAGTACTTC. Its protein product is CSVGRLTEETQYF.

This clonotype was counted between two and nine times. The chain links TRBV4-1 to TRBJ2-2; D is undetermined. CDR3 size: 15 residues. Germline values: CDR1 MGHRA, CDR2 YSYEKL. V lost 2 bases to trimming and J lost 5 bases, with 12 bases between them. CDR3 region: CASSQNPAGTGELFF. DNA for the CDR3: TGCGCCAGCAGCCAAAACCCGGCCGGGACCGGGGAGCTGTTTTTT.

The chain is built from TRBV7-2 and TRBJ2-1; D not certain. V lost 1 base and J 6 bases, leaving 10 bases between the germline ends. Germline V CDR1 and CDR2: SGHTA, FQGNSA. This CDR3 spans 14 amino acids. CDR3 protein: CASSLVVASNEQFF. The CDR3, as DNA: TGTGCCAGCAGCTTAGTAGTGGCCAGCAATGAGCAGTTCTTC.

V and J are TRBV20-1 and TRBJ2-2; no clear D. V dropped 4 bases and J dropped 2 bases, with 11 bases sitting between them. The germline V gene has CDR1 DFQATT and CDR2 SNEGSKA (reference sequence). CDR3 length: 14 amino acids. The CDR3, as DNA: TGCAGTGCTATTGACTCCCTCAACACCGGGGAGCTGTTTTTT. Its translation is CSAIDSLNTGELFF.

This clonotype has a count of ten or more. The V gene is TRBV6-1, the J gene TRBJ2-5; TRBD1 agrees at 7 bases. J gave up 1 base and V 10 bases, and 15 bases lay outside the gene matches. The CDR3 runs 16 residues. CDR1 and CDR2 (germline): MNHNS, SASEGT. The CDR3 nucleotides are TGTGCCACGAGGAGCTATCCGGGACAGACCCAAGAGACCCAGTACTTC. Its protein product is CATRSYPGQTQETQYF.

In this sample, this clonotype turned up a few times. The V call is TRBV7-2, the J call TRBJ2-1; D gene uncertain. The CDR3 totals 15 residues. CDR1 SGHTA and CDR2 FQGNSA come from the germline V gene. Trimming removed 3 bases at V and 4 bases at J, with 13 bases between. CDR3 loop: CASSFLGVRYNEQFF. The CDR3 DNA reads TGTGCCAGCAGCTTCTTGGGTGTCAGGTACAATGAGCAGTTCTTC.

This chain links TRBV20-1 with TRBJ1-4; 9 positions agree with TRBD1. With V trimmed by 2 bases and J by 7 bases, 2 bases remained unmatched. The V gene's germline CDR1 is DFQATT and CDR2 SNEGSKA (reference sequence). This CDR3 is 13 amino acids long. The CDR3 reads CSARKQGAEKLFF. As DNA, the CDR3 is TGCAGTGCTAGAAAACAGGGGGCTGAAAAACTGTTTTTT.

The V gene is TRBV12-3 or TRBV12-4, the J gene TRBJ2-2; TRBD2 is a possible D gene (5 bases). The V end lost 10 bases, the J end lost 2 bases, and 20 bases lay between the germline ends. This CDR3 spans 16 amino acids. The CDR3 DNA reads TGTGCCATTTCCTTCCCCCGGGGTAGTAACACCGGGGAGCTGTTTTTT. It specifies CAISFPRGSNTGELFF.

The CDR3 region is CASSLDSRLAVTDTQYF. The CDR3 nucleotides are TGTGCCAGCAGCTTAGATAGTAGACTAGCAGTCACAGATACGCAGTATTTT. The chain joins TRBV11-3 to TRBJ2-3, with TRBD2 matching over 7 bases. The CDR3 length is 17 residues. Germline assignment: CDR1 SGHNT and CDR2 YENEEA. V shed 0 bases, J shed 2 bases, and the junction held 8 bases outside the gene matches.

V usage is TRBV7-2 and J usage is TRBJ2-1; 9 bases are shared with TRBD2. The CDR3 covers 17 residues. Germline V lookup: CDR1 SGHTA, CDR2 FQGNSA. With V trimmed by 7 bases and J by 7 bases, 17 bases remained unmatched. The CDR3 is CASTLGLGRGGQNEQFF. As DNA, the CDR3 is TGTGCCAGCACCTTGGGGTTAGGGCGGGGGGGCCAGAATGAGCAGTTCTTC.

The rearrangement uses TRBV7-6 and TRBJ1-4, with 7 bases fitting TRBD1. Germline CDR1 is SGHVS and CDR2 is FNYEAQ. The CDR3 runs to 16 residues. V gave up 3 bases and J gave up 7 bases; unmatched junction bases: 11. CDR3: CASSFEGGGAGEKLFF. The CDR3 bases are TGTGCCAGCAGCTTTGAAGGAGGGGGCGCGGGTGAAAAACTGTTTTTT.

The chain links TRBV6-2 or TRBV6-3 to TRBJ2-5, with 9 bases that match TRBD2. The CDR3 totals 16 residues. J was trimmed by 2 bases and V by 2 bases; bases with no gene match: 6. CDR1 MNHEY and CDR2 SVGEGT come from the germline V gene. The CDR3 protein is CASSYRREGGQETQYF. The CDR3 region has the DNA TGTGCCAGCAGTTACAGGCGGGAGGGAGGACAAGAGACCCAGTACTTC.

The V and J genes are TRBV7-1 and TRBJ2-5; D gene uncertain. TRBV7-1 is recorded as an ORF, its role being uncertain. V was clipped by 5 bases and J by 5 bases, with 15 bases between them. This CDR3 has 14 amino acids. The DNA of the CDR3 is TGTGCCAGCAGCAATTCAGGCGGCTGGGAGACCCAGTACTTC. This translates into CASSNSGGWETQYF.

This clonotype has a handful of counts. This rearrangement joins TRBV11-2 to TRBJ1-1; D is uncertain. The V and J ends lost 5 bases and 3 bases respectively, with 10 bases between them. The CDR3 consists of 13 residues. Germline CDR1 is SGHAT and CDR2 is FQNNGV. The CDR3 sequence is CASSAPGDTEAFF. The CDR3 nucleotides are TGTGCCAGCAGCGCCCCAGGAGACACTGAAGCTTTCTTT.

The rearrangement uses TRBV19 and TRBJ2-1; no clear D. This CDR3 comprises 14 residues. CDR1 is LNHDA and CDR2 is SQIVND in the germline V gene (reference sequence). The V end was cut by 9 bases, the J end by 0 bases, with 12 bases between. The CDR3 protein is CASRLGASYNEQFF. The CDR3 DNA is TGTGCCAGCAGACTCGGAGCCTCCTACAATGAGCAGTTCTTC.

DNA of the CDR3: TGTGCCAGCAGTTTATTCCGTGGATACGAGCAGTACTTC. Its translation: CASSLFRGYEQYF. V usage is TRBV28 and J usage is TRBJ2-7; D gene ambiguous. The ends were cut back, 1 base at V and 4 bases at J, with 8 bases in the middle. CDR3 size: 13 residues. Germline V CDR1 and CDR2: MDHEN, SYDVKM.

V gene TRBV5-4 combines with J gene TRBJ2-3; maybe TRBD1 (5 bases). The germline CDR1 and CDR2 sequences are SGHNT and YYREEE (reference sequence). The CDR3 covers 18 residues. Trimming shortened V by 0 bases and J by 1 base, and 18 bases separated the two germline ends. The DNA for the CDR3 is TGTGCCAGCAGCTTGGCCCTGGGGCAGGGCGGAGGCACAGATACGCAGTATTTT. Translation gives CASSLALGQGGGTDTQYF.

V and J are TRBV6-8 and TRBJ1-2; D might be TRBD1 (5 bases). Trimming cost V 7 bases and J 4 bases, with 13 bases left between them. The germline V gene encodes CDR1 MNHGY and CDR2 SAAAGT. CDR3 size: 13 residues. The CDR3 here is CASTQGVGYGYTF. The CDR3 bases are TGTGCCAGCACTCAGGGCGTGGGCTATGGCTACACCTTC.

The CDR3 spells CASMASGTLDTQYF. DNA for the CDR3: TGTGCCAGCATGGCTAGCGGTACCCTAGATACGCAGTATTTT. This rearrangement joins TRBV2 to TRBJ2-3, with TRBD2 identical over 7 bases. Trimming cost V 7 bases and J 5 bases; bases outside gene matches: 9. The CDR3 is made up of 14 amino acids. Germline CDR1 is SNHLY and CDR2 is FYNNEI. The full variable domain, its missing parts supplied by reference TRBV2 and TRBJ2-3, is EPEVTQTPSHQVTQMGQEVILRCVPISNHLYFYWYRQILGQKVEFLVSFYNNEISEKSEIFDDQFSVERPDGSNFTLKIRSTKLEDSAMYFCASMASGTLDTQYFGPGTRLTVL.

The V gene is TRBV11-1, the J gene TRBJ2-5; 9 bases agree with TRBD2. CDR1 is SGHAT and CDR2 is FQDESV in the germline V gene (reference sequence). The length of the CDR3 is 15 residues. J gave up 5 bases and V 5 bases, and 9 bases lay outside the gene matches. DNA for the CDR3: TGTGCCAGCAGCACACAGGGACTAGCAGGGGAGACCCAGTACTTC. Its protein product is CASSTQGLAGETQYF.

The chain joins TRBV7-7 to TRBJ2-3; 10 bases agree with TRBD2. The length of the CDR3 is 15 residues. The J segment lost 6 bases and the V segment lost 5 bases, leaving 8 bases of the junction unmatched. Germline CDR1 and CDR2: SSHAT and FNYEAQ (reference sequence). CDR3 sequence (DNA): TGTGCCAGCAGCCTGACTAGCGGGCCTAGGGATACGCAGTATTTT. Translated, it gives CASSLTSGPRDTQYF.

This sequence joins TRBV20-1 and TRBJ1-1; D is uncertain. CDR1 is DFQATT, CDR2 SNEGSKA, per germline (reference sequence). The CDR3 is made up of 11 amino acids. Between the trimmed V and J ends, which lost 5 bases and 0 bases, there was a span of 4 bases. This CDR3 reads CSAGVNTEAFF. CDR3 bases: TGCAGTGCTGGAGTGAACACTGAAGCTTTCTTT.

There are a few counts of this clonotype. The chain joins TRBV19 to TRBJ2-5; 9 nucleotides line up with TRBD1. Germline V lookup: CDR1 LNHDA, CDR2 SQIVND (reference sequence). The CDR3 extends over 15 amino acids. V lost 5 bases, J lost 0 bases, and 4 bases stayed unmatched. CDR3 coding DNA: TGTGCCAGTAGTGCGGGGACAGGGCACCAAGAGACCCAGTACTTC. It encodes CASSAGTGHQETQYF.

This clonotype was detected a few times. The V and J genes are TRBV7-9 and TRBJ2-2, with TRBD1 as a possible D gene (6 bases). V lost 4 bases and J 9 bases, leaving 21 bases between the germline ends. The germline V gene encodes CDR1 SEHNR and CDR2 FQNEAQ (reference sequence). The CDR3 has 16 residues. The CDR3 sequence is CASSSPARGIARELFF. CDR3 bases: TGTGCCAGCAGCTCCCCAGCCAGGGGAATAGCCCGGGAGCTGTTTTTT.

V gene TRBV11-2 combines with J gene TRBJ1-1; the match to TRBD1 covers 8 bases. This CDR3 has 16 amino acids. In germline, CDR1 is SGHAT, CDR2 FQNNGV. V was clipped by 0 bases and J by 1 base; unmatched bases: 4. Here the CDR3 reads CASSLESGTGNTEAFF. The CDR3 DNA is TGTGCCAGCAGCTTAGAATCCGGGACAGGGAACACTGAAGCTTTCTTT. Supplemented by reference TRBV11-2 and TRBJ1-1, the full variable domain reads EAGVAQSPRYKIIEKRQSVAFWCNPISGHATLYWYQQILGQGPKLLIQFQNNGVVDDSQLPKDRFSAERLKGVDSTLKIQPAKLEDSAVYLCASSLESGTGNTEAFFGQGTRLTVV.